The TCR beta chain under discussion was sequenced for a study of blood T cell repertoires in COVID-19. This table comes from immunoSEQ multiplex PCR, and its TCRdb copy is limited to in-frame clones, with some not included. Among over 400,000 clones listed, 85% to 90% were seen once. Patients in Seattle were enrolled during active infection, then followed longitudinally. Sequenced: peripheral blood. This clonotype was sampled from a woman aged 45 to 65 with COVID-19, enrolled during active disease.

CDR3: CASSAGTGSPYEQYF. The CDR3 nucleotides read TGTGCCAGCAGCGCCGGGACAGGGTCCCCCTACGAGCAGTACTTC. This chain joins TRBV9 and TRBJ2-7; 9 bases align to TRBD1. V gave up 3 bases and J gave up 2 bases; unmatched junction bases: 6. Germline V gene sequence: CDR1 SGDLS, CDR2 YYNGEE. This CDR3 region has 15 residues.